This TCR beta chain was recorded in a study of cytomegalovirus exposure and HLA in healthy donors. Researchers ran the PCR with 60 Vbeta and 13 Jbeta primers. This table comes from immunoSEQ multiplex PCR, and its TCRdb copy is limited to in-frame clones, with some not included. In the table there are roughly 190,000 clones, around 78% of which are singletons. Germline CDR1 is SGHRS and CDR2 is YFSETQ. With V trimmed by 3 bases and J by 4 bases, 13 bases remained unmatched. The CDR3 is 19 residues long. The specimen was PBMCs. The clonotype was recovered from a woman in her 30s in good health and CMV-seropositive. The rearrangement links TRBV5-1 to TRBJ2-3; TRBD2 matches at 14 bases. The CDR3 protein is CASSSGLAGAPWGADTQYF. The CDR3 DNA reads as TGCGCCAGCAGCTCGGGACTAGCGGGAGCCCCCTGGGGTGCAGATACGCAGTATTTT.